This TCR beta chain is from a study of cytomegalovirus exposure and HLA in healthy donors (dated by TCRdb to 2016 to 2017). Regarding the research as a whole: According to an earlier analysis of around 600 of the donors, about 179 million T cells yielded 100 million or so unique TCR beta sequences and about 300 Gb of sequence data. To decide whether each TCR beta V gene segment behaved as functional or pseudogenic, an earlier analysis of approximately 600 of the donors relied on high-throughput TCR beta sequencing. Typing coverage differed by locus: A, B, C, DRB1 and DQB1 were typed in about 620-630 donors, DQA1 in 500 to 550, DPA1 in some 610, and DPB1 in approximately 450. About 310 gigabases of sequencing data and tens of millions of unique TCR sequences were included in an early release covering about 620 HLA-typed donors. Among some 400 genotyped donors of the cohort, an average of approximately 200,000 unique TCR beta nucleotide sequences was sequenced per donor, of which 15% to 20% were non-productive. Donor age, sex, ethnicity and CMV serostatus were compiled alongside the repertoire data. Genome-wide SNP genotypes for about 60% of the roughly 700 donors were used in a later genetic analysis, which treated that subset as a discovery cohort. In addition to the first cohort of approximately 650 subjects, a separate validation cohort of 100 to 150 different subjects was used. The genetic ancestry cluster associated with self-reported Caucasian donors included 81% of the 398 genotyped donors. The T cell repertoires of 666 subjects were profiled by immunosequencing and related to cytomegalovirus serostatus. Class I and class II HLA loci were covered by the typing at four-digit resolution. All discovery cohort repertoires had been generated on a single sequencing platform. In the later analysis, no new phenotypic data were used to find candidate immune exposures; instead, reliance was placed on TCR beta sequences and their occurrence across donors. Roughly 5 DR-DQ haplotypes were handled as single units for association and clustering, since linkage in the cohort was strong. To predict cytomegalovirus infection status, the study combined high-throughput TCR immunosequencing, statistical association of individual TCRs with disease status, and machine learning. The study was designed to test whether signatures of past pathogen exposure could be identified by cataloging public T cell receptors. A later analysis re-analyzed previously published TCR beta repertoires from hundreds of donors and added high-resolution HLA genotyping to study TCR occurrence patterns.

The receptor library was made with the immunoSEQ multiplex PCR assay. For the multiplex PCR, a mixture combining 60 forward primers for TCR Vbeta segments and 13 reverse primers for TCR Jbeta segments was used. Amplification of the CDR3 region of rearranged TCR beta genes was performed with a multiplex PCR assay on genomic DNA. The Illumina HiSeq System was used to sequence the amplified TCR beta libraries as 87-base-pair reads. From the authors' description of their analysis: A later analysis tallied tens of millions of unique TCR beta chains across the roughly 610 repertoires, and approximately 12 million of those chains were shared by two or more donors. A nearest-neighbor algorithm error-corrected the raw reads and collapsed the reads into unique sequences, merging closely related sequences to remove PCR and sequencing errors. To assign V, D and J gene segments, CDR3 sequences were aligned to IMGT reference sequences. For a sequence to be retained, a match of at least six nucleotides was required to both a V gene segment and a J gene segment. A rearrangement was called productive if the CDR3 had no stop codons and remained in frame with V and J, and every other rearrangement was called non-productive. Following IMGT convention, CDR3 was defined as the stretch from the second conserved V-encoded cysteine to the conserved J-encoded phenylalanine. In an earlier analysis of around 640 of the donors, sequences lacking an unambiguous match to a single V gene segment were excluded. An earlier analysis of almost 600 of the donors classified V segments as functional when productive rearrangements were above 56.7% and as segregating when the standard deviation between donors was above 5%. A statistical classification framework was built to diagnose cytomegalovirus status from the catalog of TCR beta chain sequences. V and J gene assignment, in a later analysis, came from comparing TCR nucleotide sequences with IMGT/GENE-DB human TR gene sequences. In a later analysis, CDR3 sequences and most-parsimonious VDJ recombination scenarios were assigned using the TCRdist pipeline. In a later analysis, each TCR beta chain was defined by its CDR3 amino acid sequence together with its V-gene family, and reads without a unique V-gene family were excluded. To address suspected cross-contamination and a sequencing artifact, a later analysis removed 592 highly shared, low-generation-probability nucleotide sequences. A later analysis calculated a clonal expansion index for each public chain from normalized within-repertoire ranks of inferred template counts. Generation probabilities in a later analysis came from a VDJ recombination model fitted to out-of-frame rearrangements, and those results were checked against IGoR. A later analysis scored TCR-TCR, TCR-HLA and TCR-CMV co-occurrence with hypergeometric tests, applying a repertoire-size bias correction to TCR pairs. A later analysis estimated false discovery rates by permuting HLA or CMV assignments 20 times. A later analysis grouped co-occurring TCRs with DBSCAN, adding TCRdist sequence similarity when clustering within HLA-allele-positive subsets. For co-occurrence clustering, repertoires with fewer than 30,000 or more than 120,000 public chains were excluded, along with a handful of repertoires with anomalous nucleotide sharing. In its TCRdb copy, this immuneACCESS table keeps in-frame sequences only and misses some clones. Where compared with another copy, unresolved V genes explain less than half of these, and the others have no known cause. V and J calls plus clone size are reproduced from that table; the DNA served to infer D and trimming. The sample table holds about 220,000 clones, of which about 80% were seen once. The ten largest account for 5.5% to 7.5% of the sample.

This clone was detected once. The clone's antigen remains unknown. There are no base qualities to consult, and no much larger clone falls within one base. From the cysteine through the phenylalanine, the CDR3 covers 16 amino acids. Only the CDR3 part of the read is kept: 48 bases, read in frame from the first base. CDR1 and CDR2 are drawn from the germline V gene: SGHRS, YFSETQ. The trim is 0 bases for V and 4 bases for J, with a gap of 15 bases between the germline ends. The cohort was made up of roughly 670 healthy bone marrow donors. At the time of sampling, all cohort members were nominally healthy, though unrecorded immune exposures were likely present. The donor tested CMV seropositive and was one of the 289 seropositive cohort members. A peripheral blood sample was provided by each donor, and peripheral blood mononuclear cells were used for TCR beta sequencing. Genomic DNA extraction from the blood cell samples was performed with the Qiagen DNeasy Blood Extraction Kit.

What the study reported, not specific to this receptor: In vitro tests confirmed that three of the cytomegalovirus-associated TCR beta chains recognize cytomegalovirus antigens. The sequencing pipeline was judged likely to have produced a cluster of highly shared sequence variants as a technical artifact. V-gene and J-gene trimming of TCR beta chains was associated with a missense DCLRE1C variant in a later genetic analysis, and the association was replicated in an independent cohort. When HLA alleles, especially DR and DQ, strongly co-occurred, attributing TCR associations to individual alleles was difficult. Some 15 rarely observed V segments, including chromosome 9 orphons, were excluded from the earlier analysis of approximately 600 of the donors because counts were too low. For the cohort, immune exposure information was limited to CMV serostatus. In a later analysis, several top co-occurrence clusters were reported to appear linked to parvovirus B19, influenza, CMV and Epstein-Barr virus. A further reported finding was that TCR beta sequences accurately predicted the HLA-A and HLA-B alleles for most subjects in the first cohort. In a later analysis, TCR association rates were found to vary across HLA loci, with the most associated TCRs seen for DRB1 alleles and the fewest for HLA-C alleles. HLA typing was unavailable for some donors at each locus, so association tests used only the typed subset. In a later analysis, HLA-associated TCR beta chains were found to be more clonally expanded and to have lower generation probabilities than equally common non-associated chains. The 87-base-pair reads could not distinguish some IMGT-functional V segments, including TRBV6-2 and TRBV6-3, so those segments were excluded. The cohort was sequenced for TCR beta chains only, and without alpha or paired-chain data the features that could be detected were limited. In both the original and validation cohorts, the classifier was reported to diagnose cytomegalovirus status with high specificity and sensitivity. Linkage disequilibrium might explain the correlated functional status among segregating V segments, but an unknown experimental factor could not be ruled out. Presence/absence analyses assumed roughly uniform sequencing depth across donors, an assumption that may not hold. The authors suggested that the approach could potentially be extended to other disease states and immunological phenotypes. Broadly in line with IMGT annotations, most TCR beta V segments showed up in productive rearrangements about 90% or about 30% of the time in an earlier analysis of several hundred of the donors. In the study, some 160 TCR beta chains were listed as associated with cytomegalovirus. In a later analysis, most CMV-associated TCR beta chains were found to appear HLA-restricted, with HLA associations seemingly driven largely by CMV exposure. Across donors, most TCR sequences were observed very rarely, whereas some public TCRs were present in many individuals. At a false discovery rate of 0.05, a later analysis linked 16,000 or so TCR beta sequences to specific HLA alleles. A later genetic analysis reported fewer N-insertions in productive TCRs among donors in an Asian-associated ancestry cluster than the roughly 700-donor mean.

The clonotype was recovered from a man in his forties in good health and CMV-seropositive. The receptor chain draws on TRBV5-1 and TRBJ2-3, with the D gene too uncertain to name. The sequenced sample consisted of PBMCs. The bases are TGCGCCAGCAGCTTGGGGAGAGAGAAGCCCCCAGATACGCAGTATTTT. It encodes CASSLGREKPPDTQYF.